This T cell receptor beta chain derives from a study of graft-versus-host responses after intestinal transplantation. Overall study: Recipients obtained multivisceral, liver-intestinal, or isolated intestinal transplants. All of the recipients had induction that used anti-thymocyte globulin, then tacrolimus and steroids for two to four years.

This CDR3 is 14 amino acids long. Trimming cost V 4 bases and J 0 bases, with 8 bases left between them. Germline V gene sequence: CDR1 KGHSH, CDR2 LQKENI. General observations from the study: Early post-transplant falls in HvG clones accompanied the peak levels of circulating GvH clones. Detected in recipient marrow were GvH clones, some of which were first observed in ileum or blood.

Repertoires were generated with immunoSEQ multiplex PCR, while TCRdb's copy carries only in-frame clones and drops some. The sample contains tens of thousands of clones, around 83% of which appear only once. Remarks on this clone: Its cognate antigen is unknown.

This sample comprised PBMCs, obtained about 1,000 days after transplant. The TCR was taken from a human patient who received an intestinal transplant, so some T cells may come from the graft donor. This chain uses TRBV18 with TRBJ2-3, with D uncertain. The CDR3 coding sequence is TGTGCCAGCTCACGAACTTACAGCACAGATACGCAGTATTTT. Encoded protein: CASSRTYSTDTQYF. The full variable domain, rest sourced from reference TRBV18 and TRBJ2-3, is NAGVMQNPRHLVRRRGQEARLRCSPMKGHSHVYWYRQLPEEGLKFMVYLQKENIIDESGMPKERFSAEFPKEGPSILRIQQVVRGDSAAYFCASSRTYSTDTQYFGPGTRLTVL.